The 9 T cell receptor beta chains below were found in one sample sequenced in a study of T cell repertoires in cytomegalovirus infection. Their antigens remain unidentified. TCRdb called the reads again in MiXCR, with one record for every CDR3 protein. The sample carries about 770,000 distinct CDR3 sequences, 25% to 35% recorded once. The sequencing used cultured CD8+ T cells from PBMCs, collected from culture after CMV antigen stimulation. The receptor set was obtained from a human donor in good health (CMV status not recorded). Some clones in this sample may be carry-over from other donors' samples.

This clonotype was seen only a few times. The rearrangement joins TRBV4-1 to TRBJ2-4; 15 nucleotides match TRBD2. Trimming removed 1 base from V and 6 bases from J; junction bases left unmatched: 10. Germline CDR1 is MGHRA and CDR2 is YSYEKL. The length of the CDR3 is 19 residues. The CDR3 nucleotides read TGCGCCAGCAGCCAAGTTTCGGGAGGACTAGCGGGGGGGCGAAACATTCAGTACTTC. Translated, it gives CASSQVSGGLAGGRNIQYF.

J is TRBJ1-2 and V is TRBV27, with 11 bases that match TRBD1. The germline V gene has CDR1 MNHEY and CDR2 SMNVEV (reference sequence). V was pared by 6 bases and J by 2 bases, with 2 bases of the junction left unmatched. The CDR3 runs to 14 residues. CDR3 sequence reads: CASSGQGANYGYTF. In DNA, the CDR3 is TGTGCCAGCAGCGGACAGGGGGCGAACTATGGCTACACCTTC.

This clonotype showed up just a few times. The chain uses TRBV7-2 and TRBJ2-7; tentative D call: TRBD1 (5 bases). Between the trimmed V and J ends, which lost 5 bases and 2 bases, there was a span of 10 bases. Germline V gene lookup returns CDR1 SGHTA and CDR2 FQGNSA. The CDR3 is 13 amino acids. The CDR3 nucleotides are TGTGCCAGCAGCCCAAGACAGCCCTACGAGCAGTACTTC. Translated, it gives CASSPRQPYEQYF.

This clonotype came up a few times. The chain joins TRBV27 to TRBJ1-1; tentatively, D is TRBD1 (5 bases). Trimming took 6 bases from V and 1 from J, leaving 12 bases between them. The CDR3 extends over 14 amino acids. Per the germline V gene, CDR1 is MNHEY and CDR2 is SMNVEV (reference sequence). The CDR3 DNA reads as TGTGCCAGCAGCGGGGGGGGTGCGAACACTGAAGCTTTCTTT. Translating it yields CASSGGGANTEAFF.

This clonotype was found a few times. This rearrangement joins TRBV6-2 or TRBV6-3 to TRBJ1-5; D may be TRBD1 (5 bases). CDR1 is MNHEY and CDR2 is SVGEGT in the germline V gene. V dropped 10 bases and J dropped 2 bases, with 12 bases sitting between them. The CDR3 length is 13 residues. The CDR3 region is CATGGVGNQPQHF. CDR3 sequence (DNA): TGTGCCACCGGGGGTGTCGGCAATCAGCCCCAGCATTTT.

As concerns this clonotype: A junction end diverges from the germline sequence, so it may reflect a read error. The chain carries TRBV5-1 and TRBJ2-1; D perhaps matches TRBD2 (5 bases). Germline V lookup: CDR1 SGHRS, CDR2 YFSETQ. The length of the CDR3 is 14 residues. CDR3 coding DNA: TGCGCCAGCACCCCCACGTGGGGAGACAATGACCAGTTCTTC. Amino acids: CASTPTWGDNDQFF.

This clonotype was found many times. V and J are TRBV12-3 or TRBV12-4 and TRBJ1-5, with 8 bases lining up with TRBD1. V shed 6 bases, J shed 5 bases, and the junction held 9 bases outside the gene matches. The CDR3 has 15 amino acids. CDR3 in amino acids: CASSRTWTGHQPQHF. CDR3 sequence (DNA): TGTGCCAGCAGCCGAACCTGGACAGGGCATCAGCCCCAGCATTTT.

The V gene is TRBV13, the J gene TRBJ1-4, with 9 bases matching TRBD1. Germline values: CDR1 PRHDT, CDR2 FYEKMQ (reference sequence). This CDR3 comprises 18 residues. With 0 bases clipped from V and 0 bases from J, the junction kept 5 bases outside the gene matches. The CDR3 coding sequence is TGTGCCAGCAGCTTAGGGTTGGACAGGGGAGCAACTAATGAAAAACTGTTTTTT. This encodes CASSLGLDRGATNEKLFF.

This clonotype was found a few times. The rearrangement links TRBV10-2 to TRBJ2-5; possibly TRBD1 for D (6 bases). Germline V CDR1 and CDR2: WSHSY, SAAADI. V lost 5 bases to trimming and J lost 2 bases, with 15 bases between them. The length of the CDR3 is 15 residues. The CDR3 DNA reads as TGCGCCAGCAGTAGAGGGGGTTGGGGTCAAGAGACCCAGTACTTC. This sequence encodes CASSRGGWGQETQYF.